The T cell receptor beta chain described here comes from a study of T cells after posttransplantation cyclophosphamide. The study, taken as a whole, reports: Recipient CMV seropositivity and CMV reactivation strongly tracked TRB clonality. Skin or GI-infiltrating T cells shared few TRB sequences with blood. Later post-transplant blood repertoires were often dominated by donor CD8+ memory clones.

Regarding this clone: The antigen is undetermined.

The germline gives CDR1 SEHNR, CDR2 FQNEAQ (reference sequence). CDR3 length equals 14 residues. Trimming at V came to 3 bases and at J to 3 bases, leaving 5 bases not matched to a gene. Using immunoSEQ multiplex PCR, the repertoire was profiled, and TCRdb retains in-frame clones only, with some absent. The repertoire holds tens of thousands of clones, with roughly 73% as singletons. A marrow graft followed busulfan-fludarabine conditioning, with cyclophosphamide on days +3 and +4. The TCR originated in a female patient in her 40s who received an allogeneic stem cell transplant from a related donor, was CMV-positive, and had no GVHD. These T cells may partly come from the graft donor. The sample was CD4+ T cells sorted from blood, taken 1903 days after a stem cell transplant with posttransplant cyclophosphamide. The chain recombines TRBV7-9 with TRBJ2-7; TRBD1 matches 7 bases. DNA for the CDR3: TGTGCCAGCAGCTTCCTGTCAGGGGGCTACGAGCAGTACTTC. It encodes CASSFLSGGYEQYF.